The T cell receptor beta chain under discussion was sequenced for a study of T cells in Graves' hyperthyroidism and ophthalmopathy. Across the whole study: Peripheral blood was secured at the point of initial diagnosis, before any treatment.

The V end was cut by 2 bases, the J end by 2 bases, with 4 bases between. The CDR3 contains 11 residues. Germline CDR1 DFQATT, CDR2 SNEGSKA (reference sequence). General study findings and limits: Blood held most thyroid clonotypes expanded above 0.001 frequency.

This clonotype was observed a handful of times. Antigen unknown. Uncontrolled infection, other autoimmune disease, pregnancy or lactation barred patients from enrollment. RNA transcripts yielded amplified TCR beta CDR3 regions. The HTBI primer set served for first-round RT-PCR of the TCR CDR3. TCRdb fed the multiplex PCR reads into MiXCR, producing one record per CDR3 protein. Of approximately 570,000 distinct CDR3 sequences in the sample, just under 20% were seen once. Sequences were obtained from blood. The chain recombines TRBV20-1 with TRBJ2-7, with D unclear. The receptor's source is a man aged 40-49 years with Graves' ophthalmopathy. The CDR3 nucleotides are TGCAGTGCTAGATTCACCTACGAGCAGTACTTC. Its protein product is CSARFTYEQYF.